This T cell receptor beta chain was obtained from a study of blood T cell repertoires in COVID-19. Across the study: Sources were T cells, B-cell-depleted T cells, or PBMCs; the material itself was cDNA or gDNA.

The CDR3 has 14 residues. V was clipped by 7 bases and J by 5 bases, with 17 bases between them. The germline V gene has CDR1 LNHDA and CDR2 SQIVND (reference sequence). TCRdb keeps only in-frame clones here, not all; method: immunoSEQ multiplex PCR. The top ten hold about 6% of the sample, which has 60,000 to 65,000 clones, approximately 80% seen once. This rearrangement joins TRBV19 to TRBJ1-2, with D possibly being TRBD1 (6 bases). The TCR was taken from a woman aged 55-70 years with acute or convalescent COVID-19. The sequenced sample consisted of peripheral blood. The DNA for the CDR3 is TGTGCCAGTACCCCTGGATCCCAGGGGTATGGCTACACCTTC. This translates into CASTPGSQGYGYTF.